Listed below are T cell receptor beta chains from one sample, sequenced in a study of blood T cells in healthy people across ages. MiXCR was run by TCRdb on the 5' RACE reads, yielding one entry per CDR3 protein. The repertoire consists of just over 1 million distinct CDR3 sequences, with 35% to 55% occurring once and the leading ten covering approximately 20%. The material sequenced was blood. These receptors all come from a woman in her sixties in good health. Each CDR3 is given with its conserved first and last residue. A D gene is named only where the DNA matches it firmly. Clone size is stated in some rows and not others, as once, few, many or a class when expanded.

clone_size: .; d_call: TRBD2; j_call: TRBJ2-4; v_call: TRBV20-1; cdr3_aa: CSARTPSAREGYF; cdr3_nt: TGCAGTGCTAGAACTCCTAGCGCCAGGGAGGGGTACTTC
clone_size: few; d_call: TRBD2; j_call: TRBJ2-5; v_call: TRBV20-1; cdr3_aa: CSARDRRAGGVETQYF; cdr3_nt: TGCAGTGCTAGAGATAGGAGAGCGGGAGGGGTCGAGACCCAGTACTTC
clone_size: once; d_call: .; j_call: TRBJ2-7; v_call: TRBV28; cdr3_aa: CASSGTGPREQYF; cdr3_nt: TGTGCCAGCAGTGGTACAGGACCTCGAGAGCAGTACTTC
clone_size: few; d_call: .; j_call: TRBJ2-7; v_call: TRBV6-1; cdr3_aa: CASSVRTYEQYF; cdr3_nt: TGTGCCAGCAGCGTAAGGACCTACGAGCAGTACTTC
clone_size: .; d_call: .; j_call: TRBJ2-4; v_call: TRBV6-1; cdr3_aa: CACSRDRYNEQYF; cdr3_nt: TGTGCCTGCTCCCGAGACCGATACAATGAGCAGTACTTC
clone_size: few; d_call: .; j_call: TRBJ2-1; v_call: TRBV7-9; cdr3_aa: CASSSEAVEGNEQFF; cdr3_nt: TGTGCCAGCAGCTCCGAAGCCGTTGAGGGCAATGAGCAGTTCTTC
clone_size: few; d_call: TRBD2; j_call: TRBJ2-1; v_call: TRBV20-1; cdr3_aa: CSARPRWAGEGLYNEQFF; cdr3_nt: TGCAGTGCTAGACCCAGGTGGGCCGGGGAGGGCCTCTACAATGAGCAGTTCTTC
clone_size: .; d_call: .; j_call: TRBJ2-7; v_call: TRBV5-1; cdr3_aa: CASSLASKTTREQYF; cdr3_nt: TGCGCCAGCAGCTTGGCGTCCAAAACCACCCGCGAGCAGTACTTC
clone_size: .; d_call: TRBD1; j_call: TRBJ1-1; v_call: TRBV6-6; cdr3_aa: CASTPPGQGVTEAFF; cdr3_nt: TGTGCCAGCACTCCACCGGGACAGGGAGTAACTGAAGCTTTCTTT
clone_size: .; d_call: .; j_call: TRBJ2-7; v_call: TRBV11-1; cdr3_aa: CAGSLRDSPYEQYF; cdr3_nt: TGTGCCGGCAGCCTGCGGGACAGTCCCTACGAGCAGTACTTC
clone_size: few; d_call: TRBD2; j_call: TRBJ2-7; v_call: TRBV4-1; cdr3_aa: CASSQEGGAGTSGYEQYF; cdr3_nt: TGCGCCAGCAGCCAAGAGGGGGGGGCCGGGACTAGCGGATACGAGCAGTACTTC
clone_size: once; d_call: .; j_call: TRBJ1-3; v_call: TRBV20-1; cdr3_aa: CSARGFGLYSGNTIYF; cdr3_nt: TGCAGTGCCAGGGGATTTGGCCTGTACTCTGGAAACACCATATATTTT
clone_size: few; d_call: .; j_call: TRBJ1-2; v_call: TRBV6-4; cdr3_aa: CASSVSLTGYGYTF; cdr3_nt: TGTGCCAGCAGTGTATCCCTTACTGGTTATGGCTACACCTTC
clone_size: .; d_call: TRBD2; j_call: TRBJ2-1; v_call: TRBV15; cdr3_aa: CATSRVASGRTGNEQFF; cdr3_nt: TGTGCCACCAGCAGAGTGGCTAGCGGGAGAACGGGGAATGAGCAGTTCTTC
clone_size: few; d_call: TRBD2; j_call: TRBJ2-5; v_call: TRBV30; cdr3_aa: CAWRGAGVETQYF; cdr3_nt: TGTGCCTGGAGGGGAGCGGGAGTGGAGACCCAGTACTTC
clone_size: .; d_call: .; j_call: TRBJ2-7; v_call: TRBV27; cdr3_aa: CASSLFGKLSYEQYF; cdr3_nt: TGTGCCAGCAGTTTATTCGGGAAACTCTCCTACGAGCAGTACTTC
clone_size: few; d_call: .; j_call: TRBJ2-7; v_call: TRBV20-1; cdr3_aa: CSAVSWTVGNEQYF; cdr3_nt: TGCAGTGCTGTTTCTTGGACGGTGGGGAACGAGCAGTACTTC
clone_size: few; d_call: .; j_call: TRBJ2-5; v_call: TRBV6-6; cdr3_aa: CASSPTGRGETQYF; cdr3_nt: TGTGCCAGCAGCCCCACAGGGAGGGGGGAGACCCAGTACTTC
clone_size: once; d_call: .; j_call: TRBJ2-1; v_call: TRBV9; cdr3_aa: CASSVASEAGRSYNEQFF; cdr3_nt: TGTGCCAGCAGCGTAGCTTCAGAGGCGGGGAGGTCCTACAATGAGCAGTTCTTC
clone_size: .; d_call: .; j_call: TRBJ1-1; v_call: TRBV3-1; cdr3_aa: CASSQLGGGITEAFF; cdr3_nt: TGTGCCAGCAGCCAACTGGGAGGGGGTATCACTGAAGCTTTCTTT
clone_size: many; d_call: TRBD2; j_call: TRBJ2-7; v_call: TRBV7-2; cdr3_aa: CASSPAGELYEQYF; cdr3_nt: TGTGCCAGCAGCCCAGCGGGAGAGCTCTACGAGCAGTACTTC
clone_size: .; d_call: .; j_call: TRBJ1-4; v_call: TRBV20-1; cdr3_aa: CSARPGFNEKLFF; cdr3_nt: TGCAGTGCTAGACCGGGATTTAATGAAAAACTGTTTTTT
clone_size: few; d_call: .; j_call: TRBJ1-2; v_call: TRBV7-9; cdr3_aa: CASSSSGHFYGYTF; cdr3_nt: TGTGCCAGCAGCTCATCTGGGCACTTCTATGGCTACACCTTC
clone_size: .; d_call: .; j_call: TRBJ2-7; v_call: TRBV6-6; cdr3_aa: CASSSYENRGEQYF; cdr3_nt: TGTGCCAGCAGTTCATACGAGAATCGGGGGGAGCAGTACTTC
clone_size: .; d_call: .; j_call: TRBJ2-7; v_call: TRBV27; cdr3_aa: CASTPAGRHMYEQYF; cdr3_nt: TGTGCCAGCACTCCAGCCGGGCGCCATATGTACGAGCAGTACTTC
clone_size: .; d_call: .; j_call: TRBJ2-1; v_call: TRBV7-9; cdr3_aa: CASSLVGGLTTNEQFF; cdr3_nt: TGTGCCAGCAGCTTAGTCGGGGGGCTGACAACCAATGAGCAGTTCTTC
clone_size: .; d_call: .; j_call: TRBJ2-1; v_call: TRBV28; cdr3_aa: CASNLYGEQFF; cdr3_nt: TGTGCCAGCAATCTGTATGGTGAGCAGTTCTTC
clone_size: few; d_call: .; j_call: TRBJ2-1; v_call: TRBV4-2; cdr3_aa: CASSQEGGKALGEQFF; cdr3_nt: TGTGCCAGCAGCCAAGAAGGCGGGAAGGCCCTCGGTGAGCAGTTCTTC
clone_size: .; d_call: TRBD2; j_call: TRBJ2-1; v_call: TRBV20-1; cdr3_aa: CSASGTSGSFWSYNEQFF; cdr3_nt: TGCAGTGCTAGCGGGACTAGCGGGAGTTTCTGGAGCTACAATGAGCAGTTCTTC
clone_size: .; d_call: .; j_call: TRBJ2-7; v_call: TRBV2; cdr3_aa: CASTEGVIGEQYF; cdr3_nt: TGTGCCAGCACCGAGGGGGTAATCGGTGAGCAGTACTTC
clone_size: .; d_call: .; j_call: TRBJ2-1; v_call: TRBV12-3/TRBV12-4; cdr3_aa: CASSTGLRNEQFF; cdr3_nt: TGTGCCAGCAGTACGGGACTGCGCAATGAGCAGTTCTTC
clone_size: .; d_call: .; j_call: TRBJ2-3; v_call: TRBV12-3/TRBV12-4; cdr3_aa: CASRPFGTATSTDTQYF; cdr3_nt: TGTGCCAGCAGACCTTTCGGGACGGCAACTAGCACAGATACGCAGTATTTT
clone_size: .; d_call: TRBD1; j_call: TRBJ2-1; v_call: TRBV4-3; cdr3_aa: CASSQLRDRGNEQFF; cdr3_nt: TGCGCCAGCAGCCAACTCCGGGACAGGGGCAATGAGCAGTTCTTC
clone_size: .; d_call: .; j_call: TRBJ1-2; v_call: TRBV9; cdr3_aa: CASSVDPVGYGYTF; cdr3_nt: TGTGCCAGCAGCGTAGATCCGGTGGGCTATGGCTACACCTTC